Shown below are 19 T cell receptor beta chains from a single sample sequenced in a study of beta chain features in type 1 diabetes (dated by TCRdb to 2016 to 2019). Libraries were prepared through the immunoSEQ multiplex PCR assay. All of the isolated RNA was reverse transcribed with the High Capacity cDNA Reverse Transcription Kit, so expressed TCRB transcripts were sequenced. TCRdb took over this immuneACCESS table, retaining in-frame rearrangements with V and J assigned. Such tables are incomplete; in checked studies, under half of the missing clones stem from an unresolved V gene, and the remainder is unexplained. The sample table holds roughly 400,000 clones, of which more than 13% were seen once. The top ten clonotypes cover about 0.02% of the sample. Source material: naive CD4+ T cells from blood. The sample's cell subset or site label, in plain terms: true naive CD4+ T cells. The origin of the receptors is a woman aged 18-35 years in good health.

The chain couples TRBV5-4 to TRBJ1-1; 9 bases align to TRBD1. The J segment lost 2 bases and the V segment lost 0 bases, leaving 8 bases of the junction unmatched. CDR3 length equals 17 residues. Germline CDR1 SGHNT, CDR2 YYREEE (reference sequence). The CDR3 loop reads CASSLDRGLVSNTEAFF. The CDR3 region has the DNA TGTGCCAGCAGCTTGGACAGGGGGCTAGTATCTAACACTGAAGCTTTCTTT.

This rearrangement joins TRBV4-3 to TRBJ2-3; D is perhaps TRBD1 (5 bases). The germline gives CDR1 LGHNA, CDR2 YSLEER. Trimming removed 0 bases from V and 9 bases from J, with 19 bases in between. The CDR3 has 16 amino acids. The DNA of the CDR3 is TGCGCCAGCAGCCAAGAAGGGGCGGCGTGGGGCGCCACGCAGTATTTT. Protein product: CASSQEGAAWGATQYF.

The rearrangement joins TRBV28 to TRBJ1-2; 7 bases agree with TRBD1. J was trimmed by 4 bases and V by 6 bases; bases with no gene match: 5. CDR1 and CDR2 from the germline V gene are MDHEN and SYDVKM. The CDR3 is 13 residues long. The CDR3 sequence is CASRTGQSYGYTF. In DNA, the CDR3 is TGTGCCAGCAGGACAGGGCAGTCCTATGGCTACACCTTC.

A few counts support this clone. V and J are TRBV7-2 and TRBJ2-6; D is possibly TRBD2 (5 bases). CDR1 SGHTA and CDR2 FQGNSA come from the germline V gene. The V and J ends lost 1 base and 3 bases respectively, with 7 bases between them. The CDR3 is 15 residues long. The CDR3 DNA reads as TGTGCCAGCAGCTTAGTAGGAGGTGGGGCCAACGTCCTGACTTTC. This codes for CASSLVGGGANVLTF. Full variable domain (outside the CDR3, taken from reference TRBV7-2 and TRBJ2-6): GAGVSQSPSNKVTEKGKDVELRCDPISGHTALYWYRQSLGQGLEFLIYFQGNSAPDKSGLPSDRFSAERTGGSVSTLTIQRTQQEDSAVYLCASSLVGGGANVLTFGAGSRLTVL.

V is TRBV5-1 and J is TRBJ2-7; 10 bases agree with TRBD2. CDR3 size: 15 residues. Germline assignment: CDR1 SGHRS and CDR2 YFSETQ. V shed 0 bases, J shed 2 bases, and the junction held 2 bases outside the gene matches. CDR3 nucleotides: TGCGCCAGCAGCTTGGTTAGCGGGGGGACCTACGAGCAGTACTTC. This encodes CASSLVSGGTYEQYF.

This clone has a handful of counts. The chain couples TRBV2 to TRBJ2-6, with 10 bases lining up with TRBD2. The CDR3 runs to 21 residues. Trimming at V came to 3 bases and at J to 0 bases, leaving 14 bases not matched to a gene. Looked up from germline, CDR1 is SNHLY and CDR2 is FYNNEI. CDR3 sequence: CASSEGLGGSGRRSGANVLTF. The CDR3 DNA is TGTGCCAGCAGTGAGGGCCTCGGAGGTAGCGGGAGGCGCTCTGGGGCCAACGTCCTGACTTTC.

This clone showed up just a few times. This chain links TRBV4-3 with TRBJ1-2; D is uncertain. The ends were cut back, 0 bases at V and 4 bases at J, with 15 bases in the middle. Per germline, CDR1 LGHNA and CDR2 YSLEER. This CDR3 has 16 amino acids. The CDR3 is CASSQDWEAPSYGYTF. The DNA for the CDR3 is TGCGCCAGCAGCCAAGATTGGGAGGCCCCCTCCTATGGCTACACCTTC.

The V and J genes are TRBV7-7 and TRBJ2-5, with 9 bases matching TRBD1. The CDR3 runs to 16 residues. Germline CDR1 reads SSHAT; CDR2 reads FNYEAQ (reference sequence). V was clipped by 0 bases and J by 4 bases; unmatched bases: 6. This CDR3 is CASSLAGTGSRETQYF. CDR3 nucleotides: TGTGCCAGCAGCTTAGCCGGGACAGGGTCCCGAGAGACCCAGTACTTC.

This chain uses TRBV29-1 with TRBJ2-5, with TRBD2 identical over 10 bases. The CDR3 is made up of 12 amino acids. The trim removed 7 bases at V and 5 bases at J, leaving 4 bases unmatched. The germline V gene encodes CDR1 SQVTM and CDR2 ANQGSEA. The CDR3 here is CSGKREGETQYF. For the CDR3, the DNA is TGCAGCGGCAAGCGGGAGGGGGAGACCCAGTACTTC. The variable domain in full, with the rest retrieved from reference TRBV29-1 and TRBJ2-5, is SAVISQKPSRDICQRGTSLTIQCQVDSQVTMMFWYRQQPGQSLTLIATANQGSEATYESGFVIDKFPISRPNLTFSTLTVSNMSPEDSSIYLCSGKREGETQYFGPGTRLLVL.

This clone was seen a few times. The V and J genes are TRBV30 and TRBJ2-1, with 10 bases identical to TRBD2. V dropped 7 bases and J dropped 5; count of bases not matched to a gene: 11. The CDR3 is 15 residues long. The germline V gene encodes CDR1 GTSNPN and CDR2 SVGIG (reference sequence). The CDR3 here is CAFPKTSGANNEQFF. The CDR3 region has the DNA TGTGCCTTCCCAAAAACTAGCGGGGCAAACAATGAGCAGTTCTTC. The variable domain in full, with the rest retrieved from reference TRBV30 and TRBJ2-1, is SQTIHQWPATLVQPVGSPLSLECTVEGTSNPNLYWYRQAAGRGLQLLFYSVGIGQISSEVPQNLSASRPQDRQFILSSKKLLLSDSGFYLCAFPKTSGANNEQFFGPGTRLTVL.

This clone was observed a handful of times. The chain links TRBV9 to TRBJ2-5; 9 nucleotides agree with TRBD1. Trimming removed 4 bases from V and 0 bases from J; junction bases left unmatched: 7. CDR1 and CDR2 (germline): SGDLS, YYNGEE. The CDR3 is 16 residues long. The CDR3: CASSSRTGVNQETQYF. In DNA form, the CDR3 reads TGTGCCAGCAGCTCACGGACAGGGGTGAACCAAGAGACCCAGTACTTC.

The chain combines TRBV29-1 with TRBJ2-5; 9 nucleotides line up with TRBD1. This CDR3 spans 13 amino acids. The V and J ends lost 3 bases and 6 bases, in that order; junction bases with no gene match: 5. The germline V gene encodes CDR1 SQVTM and CDR2 ANQGSEA. The CDR3 sequence is CSVEGQGWKTQYF. The CDR3 nucleotides read TGCAGCGTTGAGGGACAGGGATGGAAGACCCAGTACTTC. Combining the CDR3 with reference TRBV29-1 and TRBJ2-5 gives the whole variable domain SAVISQKPSRDICQRGTSLTIQCQVDSQVTMMFWYRQQPGQSLTLIATANQGSEATYESGFVIDKFPISRPNLTFSTLTVSNMSPEDSSIYLCSVEGQGWKTQYFGPGTRLLVL.

CDR3 DNA: TGTGCCAGCAGTGTGCGGACAGATCCTCGGGCTTTCTTT. Its translation is CASSVRTDPRAFF. V usage is TRBV2 and J usage is TRBJ1-1; perhaps TRBD1 as D (6 bases). Per the germline V gene, CDR1 is SNHLY and CDR2 is FYNNEI. V was pared by 4 bases and J by 11 bases, with 17 bases between. The CDR3 covers 13 residues.

This clone was seen only a few times. The chain links TRBV18 to TRBJ2-7, with 12 bases aligning to TRBD2. Germline V lookup: CDR1 KGHSH, CDR2 LQKENI. The CDR3 extends over 17 amino acids. V was pared by 1 base and J by 0 bases, with 4 bases of the junction left unmatched. CDR3 nucleotide sequence: TGTGCCAGCTCACCACTGGGACTAGCGGGTAACTCCTACGAGCAGTACTTC. This sequence encodes CASSPLGLAGNSYEQYF.

The V gene is TRBV2, the J gene TRBJ1-4, with TRBD1 as a possible D gene (6 bases). CDR1 is SNHLY and CDR2 is FYNNEI in the germline V gene. CDR3 length: 15 residues. V lost 3 bases and J 10 bases, leaving 18 bases between the germline ends. CDR3: CASSDFVSIRGKLFF. In DNA, the CDR3 is TGTGCCAGCAGTGATTTCGTGTCCATCAGGGGAAAACTGTTTTTT.

The rearrangement links TRBV9 to TRBJ2-3; tentatively, D is TRBD2 (6 bases). V shed 0 bases and J shed 0 bases, with 8 bases lying between them. There are 15 residues in the CDR3. Germline lookup yields CDR1 SGDLS and CDR2 YYNGEE. The DNA of the CDR3 is TGTGCCAGCAGCGTAGACGGGACTAGCACAGATACGCAGTATTTT. This encodes CASSVDGTSTDTQYF.

The chain carries TRBV7-9 and TRBJ2-1, with D perhaps TRBD1 (5 bases). The germline gives CDR1 SEHNR, CDR2 FQNEAQ (reference sequence). This CDR3 comprises 11 residues. V was pared by 6 bases and J by 10 bases, with 10 bases between. CDR3 DNA sequence: TGTGCCAGCAGGGCGACAGTAGAGCAGTTCTTC. Translating gives CASRATVEQFF.

This clone has a handful of counts. The CDR3 DNA follows: TGTGCCAGCAGTGAATGGGTAGCGGGAGGCCGTTCCACAGATACGCAGTATTTT. It encodes CASSEWVAGGRSTDTQYF. This chain connects TRBV25-1 to TRBJ2-3, with 10 bases aligning to TRBD2. The CDR3 loop spans 18 amino acids. CDR1 MGHDK and CDR2 SYGVNS come from the germline V gene. V was pared by 1 base and J by 2 bases, with 9 bases of the junction left unmatched. Filled out from reference TRBV25-1 and TRBJ2-3, the complete variable domain reads EADIYQTPRYLVIGTGKKITLECSQTMGHDKMYWYQQDPGMELHLIHYSYGVNSTEKGDLSSESTVSRIRTEHFPLTLESARPSHTSQYLCASSEWVAGGRSTDTQYFGPGTRLTVL.

V is TRBV5-1 and J is TRBJ2-6, with D tentatively TRBD2 (6 bases). CDR3 length: 15 amino acids. The V end lost 6 bases, the J end lost 1 base, and 11 bases lay between the germline ends. Germline V gives CDR1 SGHRS, CDR2 YFSETQ. Written as DNA, the CDR3 is TGCGCCAGCACCCCCGGGACTTCTGGGGCCAACGTCCTGACTTTC. As protein: CASTPGTSGANVLTF. Filled out from reference TRBV5-1 and TRBJ2-6, the complete variable domain reads KAGVTQTPRYLIKTRGQQVTLSCSPISGHRSVSWYQQTPGQGLQFLFEYFSETQRNKGNFPGRFSGRQFSNSRSEMNVSTLELGDSALYLCASTPGTSGANVLTFGAGSRLTVL.